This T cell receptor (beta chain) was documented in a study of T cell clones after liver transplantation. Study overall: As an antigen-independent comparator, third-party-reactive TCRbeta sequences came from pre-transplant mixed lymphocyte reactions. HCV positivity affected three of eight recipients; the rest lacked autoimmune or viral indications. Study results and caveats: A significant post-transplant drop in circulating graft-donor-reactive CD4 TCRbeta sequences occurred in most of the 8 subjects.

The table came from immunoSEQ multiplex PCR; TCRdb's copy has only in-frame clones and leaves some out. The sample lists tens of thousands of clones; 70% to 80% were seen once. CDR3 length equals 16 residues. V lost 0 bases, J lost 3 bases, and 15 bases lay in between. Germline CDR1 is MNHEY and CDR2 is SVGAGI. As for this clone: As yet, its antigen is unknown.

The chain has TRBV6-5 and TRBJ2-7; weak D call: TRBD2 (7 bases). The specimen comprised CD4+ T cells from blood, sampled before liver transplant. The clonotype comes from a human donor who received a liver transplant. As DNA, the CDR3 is TGTGCCAGCAGTTACTCCCTGGCGGGGGCAGTCTACGAGCAGTACTTC. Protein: CASSYSLAGAVYEQYF.